One and the same sample provided the 27 T cell receptor beta chains below, sequenced in a study of pediatric ulcerative colitis. Generated by immunoSEQ multiplex PCR, the TCRdb table keeps only in-frame clones and is missing some. The sample shows 45,000 to 75,000 clones, about 90% of them seen only once. The sequenced material came from blood. These receptors came from a boy between 5 and 17 years old who was a control in a study of pediatric ulcerative colitis.

The CDR3 DNA is TGTGCCAGCAGCTTGTCCCAGGGGACGGGCTACAATGAGCAGTTCTTC. Translated: CASSLSQGTGYNEQFF. This sequence joins TRBV11-2 and TRBJ2-1, with D possibly being TRBD1 (6 bases). Germline V gives CDR1 SGHAT, CDR2 FQNNGV. This CDR3 has 16 amino acids. V lost 3 bases to trimming and J lost 3 bases, with 15 bases between them.

J is TRBJ2-7 and V is TRBV11-2; TRBD1 agrees at 11 bases. The CDR3 loop spans 15 amino acids. Germline V gene lookup returns CDR1 SGHAT and CDR2 FQNNGV. Trimming cost V 0 bases and J 9 bases; bases outside gene matches: 7. CDR3 bases: TGTGCCAGCAGCTTAGACGGGACAGGGGGTGGAGTGCAGTACTTC. Translation: CASSLDGTGGGVQYF.

CDR3 residues: CASSSDRFDYYGYTF. CDR3 sequence (DNA): TGTGCCAGCAGCTCCGACAGGTTCGACTACTATGGCTACACCTTC. This chain links TRBV5-4 with TRBJ1-2; the D gene is possibly TRBD1 (6 bases). This CDR3 contains 15 residues. V was cut by 3 bases and J by 3 bases, with 15 bases left in between. CDR1 is SGHNT and CDR2 is YYREEE in the germline V gene (reference sequence).

The chain uses TRBV27 and TRBJ1-2, with D maybe TRBD1 (5 bases). The V gene's germline CDR1 is MNHEY and CDR2 SMNVEV (reference sequence). This CDR3 region has 16 residues. Trimming shortened V by 4 bases and J by 8 bases, and 23 bases separated the two germline ends. CDR3 amino acids: CASSSIYDLREGGYTF. DNA for the CDR3: TGTGCCAGCAGTTCTATATATGATCTCAGGGAGGGAGGCTACACCTTC.

The rearrangement links TRBV7-2 to TRBJ1-5; TRBD1 might be the D (5 bases). CDR3 length equals 14 residues. Germline loops: CDR1 SGHTA, CDR2 FQGNSA. V was clipped by 1 base and J by 4 bases, with 8 bases between them. CDR3 loop: CASSLDTGNQPQHF. For the CDR3, the DNA is TGTGCCAGCAGCTTAGACACAGGAAATCAGCCCCAGCATTTT.

V usage is TRBV2 and J usage is TRBJ2-1, with D perhaps TRBD2 (6 bases). The germline gives CDR1 SNHLY, CDR2 FYNNEI. Trimming took off 6 bases at V and 5 bases at J, with 20 bases between the two ends. This CDR3 is 16 amino acids long. The CDR3 nucleotides are TGTGCCAGCAGCCTTCTCTTCGGGGGAGGAAACAATGAGCAGTTCTTC. It codes for CASSLLFGGGNNEQFF. Using reference TRBV2 and TRBJ2-1 for the parts outside the CDR3, the full variable domain is EPEVTQTPSHQVTQMGQEVILRCVPISNHLYFYWYRQILGQKVEFLVSFYNNEISEKSEIFDDQFSVERPDGSNFTLKIRSTKLEDSAMYFCASSLLFGGGNNEQFFGPGTRLTVL.

This chain connects TRBV6-4 to TRBJ1-2, with 12 bases aligning to TRBD1. The CDR3 covers 15 residues. J was trimmed by 7 bases and V by 6 bases; bases with no gene match: 9. The germline CDR1 and CDR2 sequences are MRHNA and SNTAGT. The CDR3 protein is CASRVLGQGARGYTF. CDR3 sequence (DNA): TGTGCCAGCAGAGTTTTGGGACAGGGGGCGCGTGGCTACACCTTC.

The chain joins TRBV19 to TRBJ2-1, with 13 bases aligning to TRBD2. The CDR3 loop spans 15 amino acids. Losses at the gene ends were 7 bases for V and 6 bases for J; bases not matched to a gene: 6. Germline V gives CDR1 LNHDA, CDR2 SQIVND (reference sequence). The chain's CDR3 is CASNPLAGGRNEQFF. CDR3 coding DNA: TGTGCCAGTAACCCACTAGCGGGGGGGCGCAATGAGCAGTTCTTC. Variable domain in full (rest from reference TRBV19 and TRBJ2-1): DGGITQSPKYLFRKEGQNVTLSCEQNLNHDAMYWYRQDPGQGLRLIYYSQIVNDFQKGDIAEGYSVSREKKESFPLTVTSAQKNPTAFYLCASNPLAGGRNEQFFGPGTRLTVL.

The V gene is TRBV19, the J gene TRBJ2-2; 8 nucleotides align to TRBD2. The trim removed 3 bases at V and 7 bases at J, leaving 16 bases unmatched. The germline gives CDR1 LNHDA, CDR2 SQIVND (reference sequence). The CDR3 contains 18 residues. The CDR3 protein is CASSIFGIPGGPNGELFF. In nucleotides, the CDR3 is TGTGCCAGTAGTATTTTTGGAATCCCGGGAGGGCCGAACGGGGAGCTGTTTTTT. The full variable domain, completed using reference TRBV19 and TRBJ2-2, is DGGITQSPKYLFRKEGQNVTLSCEQNLNHDAMYWYRQDPGQGLRLIYYSQIVNDFQKGDIAEGYSVSREKKESFPLTVTSAQKNPTAFYLCASSIFGIPGGPNGELFFGEGSRLTVL.

The chain's CDR3 is CASSPRSTEAFF. In DNA, the CDR3 is TGTGCCAGCAGCCCTCGGAGCACTGAAGCTTTCTTT. V gene TRBV9 combines with J gene TRBJ1-1, with D hard to call. Deletions cut 4 bases from V and 4 bases from J, with 8 bases between. The CDR3 sequence is 12 residues long. Germline V CDR1 and CDR2: SGDLS, YYNGEE.

In its sample, this clone was seen a few times. The gene calls are TRBV6-6 and TRBJ2-5; D possibly corresponds to TRBD1 (5 bases). The CDR3 runs 14 residues. Germline CDR1 reads MNHNY; CDR2 reads SVGAGI (reference sequence). The germline V and J ends were trimmed by 0 bases and 5 bases, with 10 bases remaining between them. The CDR3 reads CASSYSMGRETQYF. In nucleotides, the CDR3 is TGTGCCAGCAGTTACTCGATGGGGCGGGAGACCCAGTACTTC.

The genes are TRBV2 and TRBJ2-7; D is ambiguous. Germline V gene lookup returns CDR1 SNHLY and CDR2 FYNNEI. The CDR3 length is 13 residues. The V end lost 6 bases, the J end lost 1 base, and 10 bases lay between the germline ends. The CDR3 DNA follows: TGTGCCAGCAGGCGTGTAGGGTCCTACGAGCAGTACTTC. This translates into CASRRVGSYEQYF.

This chain joins TRBV30 and TRBJ2-7, with 12 bases fitting TRBD1. V was pared by 0 bases and J by 6 bases, with 6 bases of the junction left unmatched. Germline assignment: CDR1 GTSNPN and CDR2 SVGIG (reference sequence). The CDR3 contains 15 residues. CDR3 region: CAWSVSGTGGFEQYF. The CDR3, as DNA: TGTGCCTGGAGTGTATCCGGGACAGGGGGCTTCGAGCAGTACTTC.

The chain uses TRBV9 and TRBJ2-5; D is ambiguous. The CDR3 covers 11 residues. V lost 7 bases and J lost 4, with 8 bases in between. Germline V gene lookup returns CDR1 SGDLS and CDR2 YYNGEE. Here the CDR3 DNA reads TGTGCCAGCGGTATGGGAGAGACCCAGTACTTC. Translation: CASGMGETQYF.

The chain couples TRBV7-2 to TRBJ2-3; the D is unclear. This CDR3 spans 14 amino acids. Germline CDR1 and CDR2: SGHTA and FQGNSA. The V end was cut by 1 base, the J end by 3 bases, with 8 bases between. DNA of the CDR3: TGTGCCAGCAGCTTAGGTCATAGTACAGATACGCAGTATTTT. Translation: CASSLGHSTDTQYF.

The V call is TRBV6-5, the J call TRBJ2-7; TRBD2 matches at 7 bases. The CDR3 extends over 15 amino acids. V was pared by 6 bases and J by 2 bases, with 10 bases of the junction left unmatched. The germline V gene encodes CDR1 MNHEY and CDR2 SVGAGI. The CDR3 DNA is TGTGCCAGCAGCCCTGACGGGACTAATACCTACGAGCAGTACTTC. Its protein product is CASSPDGTNTYEQYF.

The chain carries TRBV7-9 and TRBJ2-7; D is uncertain. In germline, CDR1 is SEHNR, CDR2 FQNEAQ (reference sequence). The CDR3 totals 14 residues. Trimming pared 2 bases from V and 3 bases from J, leaving 11 bases between. CDR3 coding DNA: TGTGCCAGCAGCTTAAAAGGTTCGCACTACGAGCAGTACTTC. Its translation: CASSLKGSHYEQYF.

V and J are TRBV11-2 and TRBJ2-3; TRBD2 aligns across 14 bases. Trimming removed 4 bases from V and 1 base from J; junction bases left unmatched: 1. This CDR3 comprises 16 residues. Germline CDR1 and CDR2: SGHAT and FQNNGV. The CDR3 DNA follows: TGTGCCAGCAGCTCGGGACTAGCGGGAGGCACAGATACGCAGTATTTT. Its translation is CASSSGLAGGTDTQYF.

The CDR3 DNA reads TGTGCCAGCAGCTTGGCGGCCAGGGTCCTTTACCCCTCCTACGAGCAGTACTTC. Its protein product is CASSLAARVLYPSYEQYF. The chain combines TRBV5-6 with TRBJ2-7; weak D call: TRBD1 (5 bases). The V and J ends lost 0 bases and 0 bases respectively, with 19 bases between them. The germline V gene has CDR1 SGHDT and CDR2 YYEEEE. The CDR3 consists of 18 residues.

This chain connects TRBV27 to TRBJ2-7, with TRBD2 matching 10 bases. Trimming cost V 3 bases and J 4 bases; bases outside gene matches: 6. The germline V gene has CDR1 MNHEY and CDR2 SMNVEV (reference sequence). The CDR3 is 15 amino acids. The CDR3 bases are TGTGCCAGCAGTTTCAGAGCGGGAGGGGGGTACGAGCAGTACTTC. Protein product: CASSFRAGGGYEQYF.

This chain connects TRBV2 to TRBJ2-1; D gene unclear. Germline assignment: CDR1 SNHLY and CDR2 FYNNEI. V lost 3 bases to trimming and J lost 10 bases, with 16 bases between them. The CDR3 totals 14 residues. In nucleotides, the CDR3 is TGTGCCAGCAGTGATAACCCTTTATTCCAGGAGCAGTTCTTC. Translating it yields CASSDNPLFQEQFF.

This sequence joins TRBV4-1 and TRBJ2-3; 9 bases fit TRBD2. Germline V gene sequence: CDR1 MGHRA, CDR2 YSYEKL. The CDR3 sequence is 18 residues long. The junction had 9 bases not matched to a gene; V was cut back by 1 base and J by 1 base. The CDR3 sequence: CASSQVFILAGRTDTQYF. CDR3 sequence (DNA): TGCGCCAGCAGCCAAGTGTTTATACTAGCGGGCCGCACAGATACGCAGTATTTT.

V is TRBV6-6 and J is TRBJ1-2; TRBD1 is a possible D gene (6 bases). The CDR3 is made up of 14 amino acids. Trimming pared 5 bases from V and 14 bases from J, leaving 24 bases between. CDR1 and CDR2 from the germline V gene are MNHNY and SVGAGI (reference sequence). The chain's CDR3 is CASSPGQGLLLGTF. Here the CDR3 DNA reads TGTGCCAGCAGTCCGGGACAAGGGCTCTTACTTGGGACCTTC.

The chain employs TRBV21-1 and TRBJ1-5; no check of the table's D call, TRBD1, against the DNA was made. TRBV21-1 is a listed pseudogene. There are 17 residues in the CDR3. CDR3 residues: CASSKALGQGAPRAQHF. The CDR3 DNA reads as TGTGCCAGCAGCAAAGCGCTTGGACAGGGGGCCCCACGGGCCCAGCATTTT.

This rearrangement joins TRBV9 to TRBJ2-3; no clear D. Germline V gene lookup returns CDR1 SGDLS and CDR2 YYNGEE. Trimming removed 4 bases from V and 8 bases from J, with 11 bases in between. The CDR3 spans 12 residues. The DNA for the CDR3 is TGTGCCAGCAGCCAGCCGGTGGGTACGCAGTATTTT. It yields the protein CASSQPVGTQYF.

The chain carries TRBV2 and TRBJ2-5; D possibly matches TRBD1 or TRBD2 (5 bases each). There are 14 residues in the CDR3. Per the germline V gene, CDR1 is SNHLY and CDR2 is FYNNEI. The V gene lost 3 bases and the J gene lost 1 base, with 9 bases spanning the gap. CDR3 DNA: TGTGCCAGCAGTGACGGGACCGTCCAAGAGACCCAGTACTTC. Translating it yields CASSDGTVQETQYF.

This clone was counted a few times. This sequence joins TRBV5-1 and TRBJ1-2; the D is unclear. Germline V gene data show CDR1 as SGHRS and CDR2 as YFSETQ. This CDR3 comprises 13 residues. V lost 1 base to trimming and J lost 2 bases, with 6 bases between them. CDR3: CASSLMENYGYTF. The DNA for the CDR3 is TGCGCCAGCAGCTTGATGGAGAACTATGGCTACACCTTC.